This T cell receptor (beta chain) appears in the sequencing data of a study of blood T cell repertoires in COVID-19. On the study more broadly: Acute and convalescent COVID-19 samples came from the United States, Italy and Spain. The analysed material was cDNA or gDNA that came from T cells, B-cell-depleted T cells, or PBMCs.

The authors' processing: Quantification of nucleated cells was approximated via reference gene primer amplification. Clones were read by immunoSEQ multiplex PCR, and TCRdb kept only the in-frame ones, dropping some. V and J calls and clone size are as listed in that table; D and trimming were resolved from the DNA. The data hold approximately 240,000 clones, with roughly 84% observed a single time. Germline-derived CDR1 and CDR2 are MNHEY and SVGAGI. CDR3 size: 14 residues. V dropped 6 bases and J dropped 4 bases, with 16 bases sitting between them. The receptor's source is a woman between 25 and 40 years old who had recovered from COVID-19. Specimen: peripheral blood. V usage is TRBV6-5 and J usage is TRBJ2-7; possible D gene TRBD2, 7 bases. CDR3 sequence (DNA): TGTGCCAGCAGGATGGAGGGGGGGGGTTACGAGCAGTACTTC. Encoded protein: CASRMEGGGYEQYF.